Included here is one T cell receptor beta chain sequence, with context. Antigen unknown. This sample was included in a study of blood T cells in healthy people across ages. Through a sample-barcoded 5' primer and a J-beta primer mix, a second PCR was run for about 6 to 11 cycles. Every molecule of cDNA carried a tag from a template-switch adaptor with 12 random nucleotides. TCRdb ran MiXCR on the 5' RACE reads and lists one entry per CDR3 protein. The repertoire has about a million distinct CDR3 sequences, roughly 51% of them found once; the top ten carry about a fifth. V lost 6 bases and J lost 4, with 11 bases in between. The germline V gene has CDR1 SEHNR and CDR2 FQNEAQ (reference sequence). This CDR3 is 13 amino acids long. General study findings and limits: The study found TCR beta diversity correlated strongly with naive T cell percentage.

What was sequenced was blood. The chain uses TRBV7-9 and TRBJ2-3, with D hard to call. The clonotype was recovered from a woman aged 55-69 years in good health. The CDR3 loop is CASRPSGADTQYF. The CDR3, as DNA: TGTGCCAGCAGACCCTCTGGTGCAGATACGCAGTATTTT.